This TCR beta chain derives from a study of blood T cells in healthy people across ages. Note on this clonotype: The antigen remains unidentified.

V was trimmed by 0 bases and J by 4 bases, leaving 16 bases between them. Per the germline V gene, CDR1 is MNHEY and CDR2 is SVGAGI. CDR3 size: 17 residues. Study-wide results and limits: A strong correlation between TCR beta diversity and naive T cell percentage was seen.

For the second PCR, which ran for roughly 7 to 11 cycles, a sample-barcoded 5' primer and a J-beta primer mix were used. TCRdb called the 5' RACE reads again in MiXCR, with one record for every CDR3 protein. The table has approximately 810,000 distinct CDR3 sequences, around 28% seen once. The chain carries TRBV6-5 and TRBJ1-3, with D uncertain. This TCR was sampled from a woman of 80 years or more in good health. What was sequenced was blood. The CDR3 DNA sequence: TGTGCCAGCAGTTACTCCAGAGCGGGAGGGTCCGGAAACACCATATATTTT. As protein: CASSYSRAGGSGNTIYF.